A selection of T cell receptor beta chains follows, all from one sample in a study of PD-L1 blockade in urothelial cancer. The method was immunoSEQ multiplex PCR; TCRdb's version includes in-frame clones alone and lacks a portion of them. The sample contains approximately 34,000 clones, 84% of which appear only once. This sample comprised PBMCs, obtained around atezolizumab (anti-PD-L1) treatment. These receptors were collected from a man aged 60-69 years with urothelial cancer. Both conserved end residues are trimmed from each CDR3. For some rows the clone size is stated as once, few or many, or as a class when expanded; others skip it.

V gene: TRBV18
clone size: .
J gene: TRBJ2-5
CDR3 protein: ASWRTGQETQY

V gene: TRBV6-5
clone size: .
J gene: TRBJ2-7
CDR3 protein: ASSYSSFGSPYEQY

V gene: TRBV6-5
clone size: .
J gene: TRBJ2-5
CDR3 protein: ASSYGLGGGQETQY

V gene: TRBV7-9
clone size: once
J gene: TRBJ1-2
CDR3 protein: ASSQSGQGRGYT

V gene: TRBV7-8
clone size: .
J gene: TRBJ1-2
CDR3 protein: ASSPGQVWADYGYT

V gene: TRBV7-9
clone size: .
J gene: TRBJ2-3
CDR3 protein: ASSLKWQADTQY

V gene: TRBV15
clone size: .
J gene: TRBJ1-4
CDR3 protein: ATSNQGQGEKLF

V gene: TRBV5-6
clone size: .
J gene: TRBJ2-1
CDR3 protein: ASSYNNEQF

V gene: TRBV5-1
clone size: .
J gene: TRBJ1-1
CDR3 protein: ASSLEGGTPY

V gene: TRBV5-6
clone size: .
J gene: TRBJ1-2
CDR3 protein: ASSDTQGRAGYT

V gene: TRBV11-2
clone size: .
J gene: TRBJ2-7
CDR3 protein: ASSLGPAGRDEQY

V gene: TRBV28
clone size: .
J gene: TRBJ1-2
CDR3 protein: ASISPRNYGYT

V gene: TRBV7-8
clone size: .
J gene: TRBJ2-1
CDR3 protein: ASSPRTSLIYNEQF

V gene: TRBV6-6
clone size: .
J gene: TRBJ2-7
CDR3 protein: ASSSRQGSHEQY

V gene: TRBV10-3
clone size: .
J gene: TRBJ1-1
CDR3 protein: AISVTGKDTEAF

V gene: TRBV11-2
clone size: .
J gene: TRBJ2-2
CDR3 protein: ASSPGGGPGELF

V gene: TRBV7-3
clone size: .
J gene: TRBJ2-1
CDR3 protein: ASSFGGGAGNEQF

V gene: TRBV30
clone size: .
J gene: TRBJ2-7
CDR3 protein: AWTGGGYEQY

V gene: TRBV4-3
clone size: .
J gene: TRBJ2-1
CDR3 protein: ASSQDRTSGFYNEQF

V gene: TRBV5-6
clone size: .
J gene: TRBJ2-1
CDR3 protein: ASSLFGGGVYNEQF

V gene: TRBV5-1
clone size: .
J gene: TRBJ2-3
CDR3 protein: ASSLETGLITDTQY

V gene: TRBV13
clone size: few
J gene: TRBJ2-1
CDR3 protein: ASSPAGYNEQF

V gene: TRBV5-4
clone size: .
J gene: TRBJ2-4
CDR3 protein: ASSKPGQVKNIQY

V gene: TRBV30
clone size: .
J gene: TRBJ2-3
CDR3 protein: AWSGSGTQY

V gene: TRBV27
clone size: .
J gene: TRBJ2-5
CDR3 protein: ASSLYPPRTGQETQY

V gene: TRBV2
clone size: .
J gene: TRBJ2-4
CDR3 protein: ASNRAGFENIQY

V gene: TRBV18
clone size: .
J gene: TRBJ1-4
CDR3 protein: ASSPRRGETNEKLF

V gene: TRBV2
clone size: .
J gene: TRBJ1-5
CDR3 protein: ASLGGYRGNQPQH

V gene: TRBV15
clone size: .
J gene: TRBJ2-1
CDR3 protein: ATSRESTGVGEQF

V gene: TRBV19
clone size: .
J gene: TRBJ2-1
CDR3 protein: ASSPRLSGSVFSSYNEQF